This T cell receptor (beta chain) was captured by sequencing in a study of cytomegalovirus exposure and HLA in healthy donors. Across the whole study: A later analysis reported the same platform for the 110 or so validation repertoires and the approximately 640 first-cohort repertoires.

The V segment lost 3 bases and the J segment 8 bases; nucleotides outside the gene matches: 4. There are 14 residues in the CDR3. Germline CDR1 KGHSH, CDR2 LQKENI. Turning to this clone: Its antigen is undetermined.

Study-level results: Subsequent analysis revealed that first-cohort TCR clusters tended to co-occur in the 100 to 150 validation repertoires. Per published reports, the classifier diagnosed cytomegalovirus status with high specificity and sensitivity. A few chains tied to CMV proved CMV antigen-specific in vitro.

Sequencing used immunoSEQ multiplex PCR; TCRdb keeps in-frame clones, though not all of them. The sample has some 140,000 clones; 70% to 90% are singletons. J is TRBJ1-6 and V is TRBV18; 7 nucleotides align to TRBD1. Source material: PBMCs. This sequence was found in a woman aged 25 to 45 in good health and CMV-seronegative. CDR3 sequence reads: CASSPQTGDSPLHF. CDR3 nucleotide sequence: TGTGCCAGCTCACCCCAAACAGGGGATTCACCCCTCCACTTT. The whole variable domain, remainder taken from reference TRBV18 and TRBJ1-6, is NAGVMQNPRHLVRRRGQEARLRCSPMKGHSHVYWYRQLPEEGLKFMVYLQKENIIDESGMPKERFSAEFPKEGPSILRIQQVVRGDSAAYFCASSPQTGDSPLHFGNGTRLTVT.